The 6 T cell receptor beta chains below were found in one sample sequenced in a study of metastatic and nonmetastatic thyroid tumors. None of the patients had undergone any treatment ahead of thyroid surgery. TCRdb re-called clones via MiXCR from the PCR reads. This repertoire shows under 30,000 clones, around 4% found once; its top ten account for roughly a fifth. The sample comprised blood. Receptors were obtained from a female donor with papillary thyroid cancer or a benign thyroid nodule (not recorded which). Some clones in this sample may be carry-over from other donors' samples.

This clone has only one observation. J is TRBJ2-7 and V is TRBV30; possibly TRBD1 for D (5 bases). The CDR3 runs to 16 residues. The germline gives CDR1 GTSNPN, CDR2 SVGIG (reference sequence). The ends were cut back, 0 bases at V and 0 bases at J, with 15 bases in the middle. CDR3 sequence: CAWSVRRQSLSYEQYF. In nucleotides, the CDR3 is TGTGCCTGGAGTGTCAGAAGACAGTCCCTCTCCTACGAGCAGTACTTC.

This clone is medium-sized within its sample. V usage is TRBV20-1 and J usage is TRBJ2-1; 7 bases fit TRBD2. The CDR3 length is 14 residues. CDR1 is DFQATT and CDR2 is SNEGSKA in the germline V gene (reference sequence). Germline trimming cut 2 bases from V and 2 bases from J; bases unmatched to any gene: 3. Here the CDR3 reads CSARWRGTYNEQFF. The CDR3 coding sequence is TGCAGTGCTAGATGGCGGGGGACCTACAATGAGCAGTTCTTC.

This clone turned up a few times. The chain uses TRBV12-3 or TRBV12-4 and TRBJ2-7, with 11 bases that match TRBD2. V was clipped by 6 bases and J by 5 bases; unmatched bases: 9. This CDR3 comprises 15 residues. The CDR3 coding sequence is TGTGCCAGCAGACGACTACTAGCGGGAGATGACGAGCAGTACTTC. Protein sequence: CASRRLLAGDDEQYF.

The V gene is TRBV28, the J gene TRBJ2-7; 11 bases match TRBD2. Germline lookup yields CDR1 MDHEN and CDR2 SYDVKM. The CDR3 is 15 residues long. With V trimmed by 4 bases and J by 4 bases, 6 bases remained unmatched. The CDR3 nucleotides read TGTGCCAGCAGTTCCATAGCGGGAGGGAGATACGAGCAGTACTTC. Protein sequence: CASSSIAGGRYEQYF.

This clone has at least ten counts. V gene TRBV6-4 combines with J gene TRBJ2-3; 10 bases line up with TRBD2. Germline trimming cut 3 bases from V and 1 base from J; bases unmatched to any gene: 4. The germline V gene has CDR1 MRHNA and CDR2 SNTAGT. CDR3 length: 16 amino acids. CDR3 sequence (DNA): TGTGCCAGCAGTGAATTCGGGACTAGCGGCACAGATACGCAGTATTTT. Protein sequence: CASSEFGTSGTDTQYF.

Ten or more counts support this clone. The chain links TRBV20-1 to TRBJ2-3; TRBD2 matches at 9 bases. CDR1 is DFQATT, CDR2 SNEGSKA, per germline (reference sequence). The CDR3 has 15 amino acids. V lost 5 bases to trimming and J lost 4 bases; unmatched junction nucleotides: 10. The CDR3 nucleotides read TGCAGTGCTCCCCAGGGGACTAGCAGGTCAGATACGCAGTATTTT. It translates to CSAPQGTSRSDTQYF.